Below are 23 T cell receptor beta chains sequenced from a single sample in a study of blood T cell repertoires in COVID-19. Produced via immunoSEQ multiplex PCR; TCRdb's table is partial and in-frame only. The data contain around 400,000 clones, approximately 89% of them singletons. Material for sequencing was peripheral blood. The receptors come from a woman in her twenties or thirties with COVID-19, enrolled during active disease.

This sequence joins TRBV5-1 and TRBJ2-7, with 11 bases fitting TRBD1. V gave up 0 bases and J gave up 2 bases; unmatched junction bases: 1. Germline-derived CDR1 and CDR2 are SGHRS and YFSETQ. The CDR3 is 15 residues long. CDR3 DNA sequence: TGCGCCAGCAGCTTGGGGACAGGGGGCCCCTACGAGCAGTACTTC. It is translated as CASSLGTGGPYEQYF.

The chain recombines TRBV24-1 with TRBJ2-1, with 9 bases matching TRBD2. Germline V gene sequence: CDR1 KGHDR, CDR2 SFDVKD. This CDR3 is built from 14 residues. Trimming cost V 9 bases and J 9 bases; bases outside gene matches: 11. The CDR3 sequence is CATRGSGRFSEQFF. CDR3 coding DNA: TGTGCCACCCGGGGGAGCGGGAGGTTCAGTGAGCAGTTCTTC.

The rearrangement uses TRBV5-5 and TRBJ2-1, with 9 bases that match TRBD2. The germline gives CDR1 SGHKS, CDR2 YYEKEE (reference sequence). The V and J ends lost 1 base and 8 bases, in that order; junction bases with no gene match: 4. The CDR3 extends over 14 amino acids. CDR3 sequence reads: CASSLFSGSYEQFF. The CDR3 DNA is TGTGCCAGCAGCTTGTTTAGCGGGAGCTATGAGCAGTTCTTC.

The rearrangement uses TRBV11-2 and TRBJ1-2, with a tentative D call TRBD1 (5 bases). V lost 1 base and J 4 bases, leaving 10 bases between the germline ends. This CDR3 has 14 residues. Germline CDR1 is SGHAT and CDR2 is FQNNGV. The DNA of the CDR3 is TGTGCCAGCAGCTTAGTAGGGGCCGGCTATGGCTACACCTTC. As protein: CASSLVGAGYGYTF.

The chain combines TRBV6-5 with TRBJ2-7; 7 bases are a match to TRBD1. V gave up 7 bases and J gave up 0 bases; unmatched junction bases: 9. The CDR3 loop spans 15 amino acids. Per the germline V gene, CDR1 is MNHEY and CDR2 is SVGAGI. DNA of the CDR3: TGTGCCAGCACCACGGGACAGCTTAGCTCCTACGAGCAGTACTTC. Its protein product is CASTTGQLSSYEQYF.

V and J are TRBV3-1 (or the pseudogene TRBV3-2) and TRBJ2-7; D perhaps matches TRBD1 (8 bases). Germline assignment: CDR1 LGHDT and CDR2 YNNKEL (reference sequence). This CDR3 spans 15 amino acids. The V end was cut by 3 bases, the J end by 3 bases, with 15 bases between. The DNA for the CDR3 is TGTGCCAGCAGCCATTCGGACAGGGAGGGCTACGAGCAGTACTTC. It translates to CASSHSDREGYEQYF.

Written as DNA, the CDR3 is TGTGCCACCAGCAGAGGGACAGGGCTGGGGGTTAATGAGCAGTTCTTC. Encoded protein: CATSRGTGLGVNEQFF. V and J are TRBV15 and TRBJ2-1; 8 positions match TRBD1. Germline V gives CDR1 LNHNV, CDR2 YYDKDF (reference sequence). The CDR3 contains 16 residues. V shed 1 base and J 7 bases; nucleotides not matched to a gene: 9.

The rearrangement joins TRBV4-1 to TRBJ2-6; TRBD1 matches 8 bases. CDR1 is MGHRA and CDR2 is YSYEKL in the germline V gene. The trim removed 1 base at V and 2 bases at J, leaving 7 bases unmatched. CDR3 size: 18 residues. This CDR3 is CASSQGAGGAAGANVLTF. The CDR3 DNA sequence: TGCGCCAGCAGCCAAGGGGCAGGGGGCGCCGCTGGGGCCAACGTCCTGACTTTC.

The J gene is TRBJ2-7, the V gene TRBV4-2, with D perhaps matching TRBD2 (6 bases). V lost 0 bases and J lost 2, with 11 bases in between. The V gene's germline CDR1 is LGHNA and CDR2 YNFKEQ. The CDR3 has 15 amino acids. This CDR3 is CASSQDGGRAYEQYF. The DNA for the CDR3 is TGTGCCAGCAGCCAAGATGGAGGGAGAGCCTACGAGCAGTACTTC.

The J gene is TRBJ2-2, the V gene TRBV5-1; 9 bases align to TRBD1. J gave up 6 bases and V 3 bases, and 6 bases lay outside the gene matches. Germline V gives CDR1 SGHRS, CDR2 YFSETQ. The CDR3 contains 15 residues. The CDR3 sequence is CASSSDRGTAGELFF. The CDR3 DNA follows: TGCGCCAGCAGCTCGGACAGGGGAACAGCCGGGGAGCTGTTTTTT. Based on the CDR3 plus reference TRBV5-1 and TRBJ2-2, the full variable domain is KAGVTQTPRYLIKTRGQQVTLSCSPISGHRSVSWYQQTPGQGLQFLFEYFSETQRNKGNFPGRFSGRQFSNSRSEMNVSTLELGDSALYLCASSSDRGTAGELFFGEGSRLTVL.

This clone came up once. The chain uses TRBV5-1 and TRBJ1-2; 7 bases line up with TRBD1. The J segment lost 6 bases and the V segment lost 0 bases, leaving 5 bases of the junction unmatched. This CDR3 comprises 14 residues. Germline V gives CDR1 SGHRS, CDR2 YFSETQ. The CDR3 nucleotides read TGCGCCAGCAGCTTGGCCGGAGGGACAGATGGCTACACCTTC. Amino acids: CASSLAGGTDGYTF.

In DNA form, the CDR3 reads TGCGCCAGCAGCCTCTATCGGACTAGCGGGAGCTCCTACGAGCAGTACTTC. Translated: CASSLYRTSGSSYEQYF. The chain recombines TRBV5-1 with TRBJ2-7; 13 bases are shared with TRBD2. The CDR3 is 17 residues long. J gave up 0 bases and V 4 bases, and 7 bases lay outside the gene matches. Germline CDR1 and CDR2: SGHRS and YFSETQ.

The genes are TRBV15 and TRBJ2-7; no firm D call. CDR3 length: 14 amino acids. The ends were cut back, 1 base at V and 7 bases at J, with 14 bases in the middle. The V gene's germline CDR1 is LNHNV and CDR2 YYDKDF (reference sequence). CDR3 loop: CATSRVAKGREQYF. The CDR3 nucleotides read TGTGCCACCAGCAGAGTGGCTAAAGGCAGGGAGCAGTACTTC.

The rearrangement links TRBV10-3 to TRBJ1-4; D is perhaps TRBD1 (5 bases). Germline V gene lookup returns CDR1 ENHRY and CDR2 SYGVKD. This CDR3 has 12 residues. The V end was cut by 6 bases, the J end by 6 bases, with 8 bases between. CDR3: CAIRGQDEKLFF. The DNA of the CDR3 is TGTGCCATCAGGGGGCAGGATGAAAAACTGTTTTTT.

This chain links TRBV5-6 with TRBJ2-3; 11 bases match TRBD2. The CDR3 loop spans 14 amino acids. Trimming cost V 5 bases and J 4 bases; bases outside gene matches: 3. Looked up from germline, CDR1 is SGHDT and CDR2 is YYEEEE. CDR3 DNA sequence: TGTGCCAGCAGTGATAGCGGGAGGGCAGATACGCAGTATTTT. This codes for CASSDSGRADTQYF.

The chain recombines TRBV29-1 with TRBJ2-5; 7 bases agree with TRBD2. The CDR3 runs to 16 residues. Germline trimming cut 3 bases from V and 4 bases from J; bases unmatched to any gene: 14. Germline V CDR1 and CDR2: SQVTM, ANQGSEA. The CDR3 DNA is TGCAGCGTTGAGCATCCAAGCGGGACCCCAAGAGAGACCCAGTACTTC. Protein product: CSVEHPSGTPRETQYF.

V usage is TRBV5-1 and J usage is TRBJ2-3; perhaps TRBD2 as D (5 bases). The germline V gene has CDR1 SGHRS and CDR2 YFSETQ. This CDR3 is 13 amino acids long. V gave up 2 bases and J gave up 5 bases, with 9 bases separating them. Written as DNA, the CDR3 is TGCGCCAGCAGCTTCCGGGAATTAGATACGCAGTATTTT. Translation gives CASSFRELDTQYF.

The V call is TRBV2, the J call TRBJ1-5; TRBD1 aligns across 7 bases. Germline CDR1 and CDR2: SNHLY and FYNNEI. The ends lost 6 bases at V and 1 base at J; junction bases unmatched: 3. The CDR3 runs to 14 residues. The CDR3 region is CASRGRGSNQPQHF. The CDR3 nucleotides are TGTGCCAGCAGAGGCAGGGGGAGCAATCAGCCCCAGCATTTT.

This sequence joins TRBV7-2 and TRBJ2-7, with 12 bases matching TRBD2. Trimming at V came to 4 bases and at J to 2 bases, leaving 3 bases not matched to a gene. Per the germline V gene, CDR1 is SGHTA and CDR2 is FQGNSA. This CDR3 spans 15 amino acids. DNA of the CDR3: TGTGCCAGCAGCTCCCGACTAGCGGGAGCCTACGAGCAGTACTTC. Its translation: CASSSRLAGAYEQYF.

This chain links TRBV10-3 with TRBJ1-5, with 9 bases aligning to TRBD1. Trimming removed 4 bases from V and 7 bases from J; junction bases left unmatched: 5. Germline V lookup: CDR1 ENHRY, CDR2 SYGVKD. This CDR3 has 14 amino acids. The CDR3 loop is CAISAMGQGQPQHF. DNA of the CDR3: TGTGCCATCAGTGCGATGGGACAGGGACAGCCCCAGCATTTT.

This clone was observed once. The chain couples TRBV11-3 to TRBJ2-5; maybe TRBD2 (6 bases). The CDR3 sequence is 15 residues long. With 8 bases removed from V and 1 base from J, the gap between germline ends came to 17 bases. Germline V gives CDR1 SGHNT, CDR2 YENEEA. The CDR3 coding sequence is TGTGCCAGCGGACCGAATACTAGCATCCAAGAGACCCAGTACTTC. It is translated as CASGPNTSIQETQYF.

The chain has TRBV25-1 and TRBJ2-5; TRBD2 agrees at 7 bases. In germline, CDR1 is MGHDK, CDR2 SYGVNS. CDR3 length equals 15 residues. The V and J ends lost 6 bases and 4 bases, in that order; junction bases with no gene match: 11. In DNA, the CDR3 is TGTGCCAGCAGCCTACTTACGGGGAGGGGAGAGACCCAGTACTTC. Protein: CASSLLTGRGETQYF.

The chain carries TRBV27 and TRBJ2-1; 7 positions agree with TRBD1. CDR1 is MNHEY and CDR2 is SMNVEV in the germline V gene (reference sequence). The CDR3 length is 17 residues. The V segment lost 5 bases and the J segment 10 bases; nucleotides outside the gene matches: 20. The CDR3 region has the DNA TGTGCCAGCAGTCCCCTGCGACAGGGAATGAGAGGGGAAGAGCAGTTCTTC. This codes for CASSPLRQGMRGEEQFF.